Presented here are 10 T cell receptor beta chains from one specimen sequenced in a study of technical replicates of blood from a few donors. Clones were read by immunoSEQ multiplex PCR, and TCRdb kept only the in-frame ones, dropping some. In the table there are about 76,000 clones, nearly 98% of which are singletons. The sequencing input was T cells isolated from PBMCs. These receptors came from a human donor in good health.

A single count supports this clone. V is TRBV28 and J is TRBJ1-1, with TRBD1 as a possible D gene (5 bases). V was clipped by 7 bases and J by 0 bases, with 12 bases between them. This CDR3 is 14 amino acids long. CDR1 MDHEN and CDR2 SYDVKM come from the germline V gene. The CDR3 is CASTLPGMNTEAFF. The CDR3 DNA is TGTGCCAGCACCCTCCCAGGGATGAACACTGAAGCTTTCTTT. Filled out from reference TRBV28 and TRBJ1-1, the complete variable domain reads DVKVTQSSRYLVKRTGEKVFLECVQDMDHENMFWYRQDPGLGLRLIYFSYDVKMKEKGDIPEGYSVSREKKERFSLILESASTNQTSMYLCASTLPGMNTEAFFGQGTRLTVV.

CDR3 coding DNA: TGTGCCAGCAGTTTAACGGTAGTTAGTAAAGAAAGCTATGGCTACACCTTC. Its translation is CASSLTVVSKESYGYTF. V is TRBV27 and J is TRBJ1-2, with D uncertain. V was trimmed by 2 bases and J by 4 bases, leaving 20 bases between them. The CDR3 extends over 17 amino acids. CDR1 and CDR2 (germline): MNHEY, SMNVEV (reference sequence).

The chain carries TRBV25-1 and TRBJ1-1, with TRBD1 matching 7 bases. Germline values: CDR1 MGHDK, CDR2 SYGVNS. J lost 6 bases, V lost 4 bases, and 5 bases had no gene match. The CDR3 loop spans 13 amino acids. The CDR3 reads CASSGQGWAEAFF. CDR3 sequence (DNA): TGTGCCAGCAGTGGACAGGGTTGGGCTGAAGCTTTCTTT.

The sample holds one count of this clone. The rearrangement uses TRBV5-8 and TRBJ1-2; D is perhaps TRBD1 (6 bases). From germline, CDR1 is SGHTS and CDR2 YDEGEE. Trimming removed 0 bases at V and 7 bases at J, with 10 bases between. The CDR3 sequence is 13 residues long. The CDR3 region is CASSLDRVGGYTF. The CDR3 bases are TGTGCCAGCAGCTTGGACAGGGTGGGTGGCTACACCTTC.

The chain joins TRBV11-3 to TRBJ2-5; the match to TRBD1 covers 8 bases. The CDR3 runs 13 residues. Germline loops: CDR1 SGHNT, CDR2 YENEEA. The junction had 7 bases not matched to a gene; V was cut back by 3 bases and J by 10 bases. The CDR3 bases are TGTGCCAGCAGCTTCGGAGAACAGGGGGGCCAGTACTTC. Encoded protein: CASSFGEQGGQYF. Full variable domain (outside the CDR3, taken from reference TRBV11-3 and TRBJ2-5): EAGVVQSPRYKIIEKKQPVAFWCNPISGHNTLYWYLQNLGQGPELLIRYENEEAVDDSQLPKDRFSAERLKGVDSTLKIQPAELGDSAVYLCASSFGEQGGQYFGPGTRLLVL.

The chain has TRBV30 and TRBJ2-1; 9 nucleotides line up with TRBD2. This CDR3 spans 16 amino acids. The J segment lost 4 bases and the V segment lost 0 bases, leaving 7 bases of the junction unmatched. Germline loops: CDR1 GTSNPN, CDR2 SVGIG (reference sequence). Here the CDR3 DNA reads TGTGCCTGGAGTGTGACCCCGACTAGCGGATACAATGAGCAGTTCTTC. This translates into CAWSVTPTSGYNEQFF.

J is TRBJ2-7 and V is TRBV29-1; D is perhaps TRBD1 (5 bases). The CDR3 length is 13 residues. Germline CDR1 reads SQVTM; CDR2 reads ANQGSEA. Trimming took off 5 bases at V and 0 bases at J, with 11 bases between the two ends. CDR3 nucleotides: TGCAGCGTTAATGCCAGGGACTCCTACGAGCAGTACTTC. Translating it yields CSVNARDSYEQYF.

The rearrangement links TRBV2 to TRBJ1-2, with 8 bases fitting TRBD1. The germline CDR1 and CDR2 sequences are SNHLY and FYNNEI. This CDR3 has 16 residues. With V trimmed by 5 bases and J by 3 bases, 11 bases remained unmatched. This CDR3 reads CASSLTRTGRDYGYTF. In DNA, the CDR3 is TGTGCCAGCAGTTTAACGCGGACAGGGAGGGACTATGGCTACACCTTC.

The V gene is TRBV29-1, the J gene TRBJ2-4; TRBD1 matches at 7 bases. Germline V gives CDR1 SQVTM, CDR2 ANQGSEA. The CDR3 sequence is 12 residues long. After removal of 7 bases from V and 7 bases from J, the junction contained 7 bases not matched to a gene. CDR3 nucleotides: TGCAGCGGTGTTGGACAGGTGAACATTCAGTACTTC. This translates into CSGVGQVNIQYF.

This chain joins TRBV18 and TRBJ2-7; 7 bases are shared with TRBD1. This CDR3 is built from 13 residues. Unmatched junction bases numbered 2, after V lost 6 bases and J lost 0 bases. CDR1 and CDR2 from the germline V gene are KGHSH and LQKENI. CDR3 DNA: TGTGCCAGCTCGGGGACAGTCTCCTACGAGCAGTACTTC. The encoded protein is CASSGTVSYEQYF.